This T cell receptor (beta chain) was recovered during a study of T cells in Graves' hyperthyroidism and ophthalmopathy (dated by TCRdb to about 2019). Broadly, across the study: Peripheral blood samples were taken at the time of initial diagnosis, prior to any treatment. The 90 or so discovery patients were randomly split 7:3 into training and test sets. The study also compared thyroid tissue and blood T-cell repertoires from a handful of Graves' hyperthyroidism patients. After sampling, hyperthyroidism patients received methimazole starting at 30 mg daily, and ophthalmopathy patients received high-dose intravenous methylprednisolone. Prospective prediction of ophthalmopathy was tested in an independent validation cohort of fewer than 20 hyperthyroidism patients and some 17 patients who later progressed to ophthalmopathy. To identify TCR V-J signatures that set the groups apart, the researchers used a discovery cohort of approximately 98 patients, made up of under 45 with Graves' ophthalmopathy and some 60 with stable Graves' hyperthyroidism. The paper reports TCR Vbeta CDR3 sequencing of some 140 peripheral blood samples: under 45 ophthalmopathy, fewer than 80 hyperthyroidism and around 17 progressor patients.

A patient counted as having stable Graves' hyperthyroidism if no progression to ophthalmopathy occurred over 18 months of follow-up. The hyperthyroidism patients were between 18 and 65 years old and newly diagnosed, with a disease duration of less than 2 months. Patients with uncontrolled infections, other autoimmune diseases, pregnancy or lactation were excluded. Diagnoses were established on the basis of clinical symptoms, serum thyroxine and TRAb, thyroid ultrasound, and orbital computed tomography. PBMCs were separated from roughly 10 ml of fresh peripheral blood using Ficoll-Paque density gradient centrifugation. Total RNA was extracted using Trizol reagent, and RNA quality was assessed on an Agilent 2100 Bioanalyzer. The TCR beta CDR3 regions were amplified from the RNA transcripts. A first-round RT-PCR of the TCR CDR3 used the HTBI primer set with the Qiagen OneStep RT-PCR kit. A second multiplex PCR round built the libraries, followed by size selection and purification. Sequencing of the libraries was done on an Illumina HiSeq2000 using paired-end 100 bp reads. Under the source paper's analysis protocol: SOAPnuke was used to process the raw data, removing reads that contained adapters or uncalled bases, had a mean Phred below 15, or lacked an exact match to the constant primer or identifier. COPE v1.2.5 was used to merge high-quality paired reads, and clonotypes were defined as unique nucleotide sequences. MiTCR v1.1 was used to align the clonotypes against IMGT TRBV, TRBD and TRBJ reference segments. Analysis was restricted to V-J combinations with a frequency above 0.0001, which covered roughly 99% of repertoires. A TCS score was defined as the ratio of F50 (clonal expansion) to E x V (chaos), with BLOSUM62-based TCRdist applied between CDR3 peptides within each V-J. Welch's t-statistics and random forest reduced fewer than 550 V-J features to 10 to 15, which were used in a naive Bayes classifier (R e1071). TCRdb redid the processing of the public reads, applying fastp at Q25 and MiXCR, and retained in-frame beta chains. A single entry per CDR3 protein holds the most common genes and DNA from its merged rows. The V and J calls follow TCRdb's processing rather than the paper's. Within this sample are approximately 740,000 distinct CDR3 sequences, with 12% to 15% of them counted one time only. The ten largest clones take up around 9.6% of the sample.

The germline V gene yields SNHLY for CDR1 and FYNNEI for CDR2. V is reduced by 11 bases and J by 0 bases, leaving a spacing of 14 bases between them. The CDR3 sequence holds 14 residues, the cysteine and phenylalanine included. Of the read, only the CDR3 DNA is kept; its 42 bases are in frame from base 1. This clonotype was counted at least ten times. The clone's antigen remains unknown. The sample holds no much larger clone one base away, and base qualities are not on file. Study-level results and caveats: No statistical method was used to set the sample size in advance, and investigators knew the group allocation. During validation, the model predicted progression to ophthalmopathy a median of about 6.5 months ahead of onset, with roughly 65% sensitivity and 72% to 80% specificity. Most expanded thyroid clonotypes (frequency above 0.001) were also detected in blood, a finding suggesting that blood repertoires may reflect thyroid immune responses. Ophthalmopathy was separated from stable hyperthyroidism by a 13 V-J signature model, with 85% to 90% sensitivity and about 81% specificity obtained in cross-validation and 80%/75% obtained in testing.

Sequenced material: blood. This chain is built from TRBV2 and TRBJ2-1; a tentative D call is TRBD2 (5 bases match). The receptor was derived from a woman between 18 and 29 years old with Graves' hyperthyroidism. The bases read TGTGCCCAAGGAGGCGAGAGCTCCTACAATGAGCAGTTCTTC. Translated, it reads CAQGGESSYNEQFF.